This T cell receptor (beta chain) stems from a study of blood T cells in healthy people across ages. Overall study: Through template switching, about one barcoded beta molecule was captured per two T cells, as measured in model experiments. Findings of the study overall: Observed TCR beta diversity per million T cells went down as age went up. This fall followed a roughly linear course with age. It was the long-lived donors that had more naive CD4+ cells and higher diversity than aged donors.

Then a second PCR, running about 6 to 12 cycles, was carried out with a sample-barcoded 5' primer and a J-beta primer mix. TCRdb itself ran the 5' RACE reads through MiXCR, one entry per CDR3 protein. Of hundreds of thousands of distinct CDR3 sequences listed, about 30% were seen once; the top ten hold approximately 14%. A minimum of 5 micrograms of total RNA was extracted per sample. Trimming at V came to 0 bases and at J to 5 bases, leaving 6 bases not matched to a gene. This CDR3 contains 14 residues. The V gene's germline CDR1 is DFQATT and CDR2 SNEGSKA (reference sequence). To note about this clonotype: Its target is not known.

The sequence derives from a woman aged 80 or over in good health. Sequencing was performed on blood. This chain joins TRBV20-1 and TRBJ1-1, with 7 bases that match TRBD1. The DNA of the CDR3 is TGCAGTGCTAGAGACCACAGGGGAATAACTGAAGCTTTCTTT. It translates to CSARDHRGITEAFF.